A selection of T cell receptor beta chains follows, all from one sample in a study of blood T cell repertoires in COVID-19. Clones were read by immunoSEQ multiplex PCR, and TCRdb kept only the in-frame ones, dropping some. The sample records 310,000 or so clones, roughly 90% being singletons. Material: PBMCs or T cells enriched from blood (not recorded which). These receptors all stem from a woman younger than 35 who had recovered from COVID-19. The CDR3 runs from the conserved cysteine through the conserved F or W. D genes are given only for firm matches. For some rows the clone size is stated as once, few or many, or as a class when expanded; others skip it.

v_gene	j_gene	d_gene	abundance	CDR3aa
TRBV29-1	TRBJ2-7	TRBD2	.	CSVGEGYSYEQYF
TRBV24-1	TRBJ1-2	.	.	CATSDHWTETHYGYTF
TRBV5-1	TRBJ1-2	TRBD1	.	CASSLEQGAWGYTF
TRBV12-3/TRBV12-4	TRBJ1-1	.	.	CASRTGFTEAFF
TRBV11-1	TRBJ2-7	.	.	CASRIGREQSYEQYF
TRBV19	TRBJ2-1	TRBD2	.	CASIAGARNEQFF
TRBV7-3	TRBJ1-1	.	.	CASSPSGGTEAFF
TRBV28	TRBJ1-2	TRBD1	.	CASSSADREYGYTF
TRBV4-3	TRBJ1-4	.	once	CASSQDPVGHLNEKLFF
TRBV18	TRBJ1-4	.	few	CASQSGEEKLFF
TRBV5-4	TRBJ1-2	TRBD1	.	CASSRTGNYGYTF
TRBV5-1	TRBJ2-1	TRBD2	.	CASSLAATSGYNEQFF
TRBV24-1	TRBJ2-2	TRBD1	.	CATTTGVGTGELFF
TRBV7-2	TRBJ1-6	.	.	CASSSTGGIGSPLHF
TRBV19	TRBJ2-7	.	.	CASSNGAEQYF
TRBV4-1	TRBJ2-7	.	.	CASSPILGLLYEQYF
TRBV15	TRBJ1-6	.	.	CATSSGLYNSPLHF
TRBV7-3	TRBJ2-5	TRBD2	.	CASTLREGETQYF
TRBV3-1/TRBV3-2	TRBJ1-2	.	once	CASSQEARVGYGYTF
TRBV6-5	TRBJ2-7	TRBD1	.	CASSFNPQGAVYEQYF
TRBV2	TRBJ2-5	.	.	CASIINREKETQYF
TRBV3-1/TRBV3-2	TRBJ1-4	.	.	CASSPSEGWEKLFF
TRBV12-3/TRBV12-4	TRBJ1-1	.	.	CASSPGNTEAFF
TRBV5-3	TRBJ2-3	TRBD2	.	CARSRRGTGGTDTQYF
TRBV24-1	TRBJ2-5	.	.	CATSGRGGAGETQYF
TRBV29-1	TRBJ1-1	.	.	CSVVSQPNTEAFF
TRBV6-2/TRBV6-3	TRBJ2-2	.	.	CASSYSNPRPGRDTNTGELFF
TRBV7-9	TRBJ2-1	TRBD2	.	CASSSRAGTYNEQFF